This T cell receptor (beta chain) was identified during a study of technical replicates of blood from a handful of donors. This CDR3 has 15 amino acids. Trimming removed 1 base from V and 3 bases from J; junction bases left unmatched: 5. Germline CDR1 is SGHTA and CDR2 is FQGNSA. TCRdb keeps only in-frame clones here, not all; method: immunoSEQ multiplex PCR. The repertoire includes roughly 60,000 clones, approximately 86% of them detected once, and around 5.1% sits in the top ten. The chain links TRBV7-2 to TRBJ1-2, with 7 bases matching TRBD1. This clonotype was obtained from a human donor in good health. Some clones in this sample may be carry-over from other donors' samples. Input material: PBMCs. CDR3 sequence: CASSLGRGQYYGYTF. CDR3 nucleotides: TGTGCCAGCAGCTTAGGCCGGGGACAGTACTATGGCTACACCTTC.